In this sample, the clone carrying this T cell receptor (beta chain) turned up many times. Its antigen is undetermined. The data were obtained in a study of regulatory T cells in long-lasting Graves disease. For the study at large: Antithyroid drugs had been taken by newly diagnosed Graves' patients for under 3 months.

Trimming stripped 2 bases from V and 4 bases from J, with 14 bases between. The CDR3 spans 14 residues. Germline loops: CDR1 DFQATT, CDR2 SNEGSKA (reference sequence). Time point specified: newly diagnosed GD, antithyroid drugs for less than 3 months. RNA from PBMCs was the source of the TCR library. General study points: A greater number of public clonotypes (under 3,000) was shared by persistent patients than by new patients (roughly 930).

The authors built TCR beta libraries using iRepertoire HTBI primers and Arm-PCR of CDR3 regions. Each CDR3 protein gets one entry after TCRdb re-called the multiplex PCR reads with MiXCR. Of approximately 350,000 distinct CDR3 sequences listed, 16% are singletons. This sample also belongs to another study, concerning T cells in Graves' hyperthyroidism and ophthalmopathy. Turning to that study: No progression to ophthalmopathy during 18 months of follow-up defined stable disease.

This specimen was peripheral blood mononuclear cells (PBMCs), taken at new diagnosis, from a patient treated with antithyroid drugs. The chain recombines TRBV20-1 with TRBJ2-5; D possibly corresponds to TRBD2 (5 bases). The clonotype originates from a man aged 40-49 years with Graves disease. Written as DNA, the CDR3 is TGCAGTGCTAGACGGCAGCGGATTGGAGAGACCCAGTACTTC. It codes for CSARRQRIGETQYF.